The source of this T cell receptor (beta chain) is a study of shared clonotypes between healthy human individuals. In germline, CDR1 is SGHRS, CDR2 YFSETQ. V lost 3 bases to trimming and J lost 5 bases; unmatched junction nucleotides: 4. The CDR3 has 14 amino acids. Generated by immunoSEQ multiplex PCR, the TCRdb table keeps only in-frame clones and is missing some. The repertoire has some 2.3 million clones, approximately 93% of them found once; the top ten carry about 0.39%. Sequencing was done on a sample of naive CD4+ T cells from PBMCs. Specified subset: CD45RA+ positively selected. The sequence was obtained from a man aged 18 to 30 in good health. Some clones in this sample may be carry-over from other donors' samples. The chain carries TRBV5-1 and TRBJ2-3, with 9 bases that match TRBD1. CDR3 in DNA: TGCGCCAGCAGCTCACAGGGGGCTCAAGATACGCAGTATTTT. Translated: CASSSQGAQDTQYF. Using reference TRBV5-1 and TRBJ2-3 for the parts outside the CDR3, the full variable domain is KAGVTQTPRYLIKTRGQQVTLSCSPISGHRSVSWYQQTPGQGLQFLFEYFSETQRNKGNFPGRFSGRQFSNSRSEMNVSTLELGDSALYLCASSSQGAQDTQYFGPGTRLTVL.